Below, 20 T cell receptor beta chains from the same sample are listed, as sequenced in a study of T-cell reconstitution after alpha-beta-depleted transplantation in children. Unique molecular identifiers were incorporated during preparation of the TCRbeta library. TCRdb recomputed calls from the PCR reads with MiXCR, one row per CDR3 protein. Of 330,000 or so distinct CDR3 sequences in the sample, under 13% were seen once. The sequencing used PBMCs from the stem cell graft donor, collected from the stem cell graft. All receptors come from a human donor who donated a stem cell graft to a child with acute lymphoblastic leukemia.

The chain links TRBV28 to TRBJ1-2, with 7 bases lining up with TRBD1. V was clipped by 8 bases and J by 8 bases; unmatched bases: 11. CDR1 is MDHEN, CDR2 SYDVKM, per germline. The CDR3 sequence is 13 residues long. Written as DNA, the CDR3 is TGTGCCAGCTACTTAGGGGGCACGAGCGGCTACACCTTC. It yields the protein CASYLGGTSGYTF.

This clonotype was counted between two and nine times. J is TRBJ1-5 and V is TRBV4-3, with D possibly TRBD1 on 6 matching bases. Germline V gene data show CDR1 as LGHNA and CDR2 as YSLEER. V lost 0 bases and J lost 7, with 10 bases in between. The CDR3 has 14 amino acids. CDR3 bases: TGCGCCAGCAGCCAAGAGGACAGAGGGCAGCCCCAGCATTTT. Translation gives CASSQEDRGQPQHF.

The gene calls are TRBV7-8 and TRBJ2-7, with 8 bases fitting TRBD1. Germline lookup yields CDR1 SGHVS and CDR2 FQNEAQ. The CDR3 consists of 16 residues. Unmatched junction bases numbered 6, after V lost 1 base and J lost 1 base. The CDR3: CASSLVRTGPSYEQYF. The CDR3, as DNA: TGTGCCAGCAGCTTAGTCCGGACAGGGCCGTCCTACGAGCAGTACTTC.

This clonotype was seen more than once but under ten times. This chain connects TRBV3-1 to TRBJ2-5; 12 nucleotides agree with TRBD2. The CDR3 has 19 residues. Germline V gene data show CDR1 as LGHDT and CDR2 as YNNKEL (reference sequence). Trimming at V came to 0 bases and at J to 4 bases, leaving 12 bases not matched to a gene. The CDR3 loop is CASSQDRWTSGAGGETQYF. The CDR3 DNA reads as TGTGCCAGCAGCCAAGATCGATGGACTAGCGGGGCCGGCGGAGAGACCCAGTACTTC.

This clonotype has a handful of counts. The genes are TRBV6-5 and TRBJ2-2; D not certain. V lost 0 bases, J lost 8 bases, and 7 bases lay in between. Germline lookup yields CDR1 MNHEY and CDR2 SVGAGI. The CDR3 has 13 amino acids. The CDR3 loop is CASSYSLSGELFF. The DNA for the CDR3 is TGTGCCAGCAGTTACTCCCTATCGGGGGAGCTGTTTTTT.

This clonotype was detected a few times. The rearrangement links TRBV10-3 to TRBJ2-2, with no clear D. CDR1 and CDR2 (germline): ENHRY, SYGVKD. V lost 4 bases, J lost 5 bases, and 2 bases lay in between. The CDR3 runs to 11 residues. The CDR3 DNA sequence: TGTGCCATCAGTGCAACCGGGGAGCTGTTTTTT. Protein sequence: CAISATGELFF.

The chain recombines TRBV27 with TRBJ2-3, with TRBD1 matching over 10 bases. The CDR3 has 16 amino acids. The ends lost 4 bases at V and 5 bases at J; junction bases unmatched: 9. Germline V gene data show CDR1 as MNHEY and CDR2 as SMNVEV (reference sequence). CDR3 in amino acids: CASSSGTGVRGDTQYF. As DNA, the CDR3 is TGTGCCAGCAGTTCCGGGACAGGGGTGAGGGGAGATACGCAGTATTTT.

This clonotype came up many times. The V and J genes are TRBV12-3 or TRBV12-4 and TRBJ2-2; TRBD1 matches 8 bases. Unmatched junction bases numbered 5, after V lost 5 bases and J lost 6 bases. CDR3 size: 14 residues. The CDR3 protein is CASSPETGAGELFF. CDR3 DNA sequence: TGTGCCAGCAGTCCCGAGACAGGGGCCGGGGAGCTGTTTTTT.

In this sample, this clonotype turned up a few times. This chain uses TRBV12-3 or TRBV12-4 with TRBJ2-1, with D hard to call. CDR3 length: 11 amino acids. With 5 bases removed from V and 12 bases from J, the gap between germline ends came to 11 bases. This chain's CDR3 is CASSPGRGQFF. CDR3 nucleotides: TGTGCCAGCAGTCCTGGTCGTGGGCAGTTCTTC.

As concerns this clonotype: A much larger clone lies one base from this, so it may be a read error. The chain is built from TRBV5-5 and TRBJ2-3; 13 bases agree with TRBD2. Germline CDR1 is SGHKS and CDR2 is YYEKEE (reference sequence). V shed 4 bases and J 3 bases; nucleotides not matched to a gene: 8. The CDR3 is made up of 17 amino acids. CDR3 residues: CASSGEGTSGATDTQYF. CDR3 in DNA: TGTGCCAGCAGCGGGGAGGGGACTAGCGGGGCTACAGATACGCAGTATTTT.

The sample holds a few counts of this clonotype. The J gene is TRBJ1-5, the V gene TRBV7-8, with D hard to call. Per the germline V gene, CDR1 is SGHVS and CDR2 is FQNEAQ. The CDR3 has 18 amino acids. Trimming left V 1 base short and J 4 bases short, with 20 bases between. CDR3 in DNA: TGTGCCAGCAGCTTAGGCGCCCAGACTGGAGAGATTAATCAGCCCCAGCATTTT. This sequence encodes CASSLGAQTGEINQPQHF.

This clonotype was counted between two and nine times. The chain recombines TRBV5-1 with TRBJ2-3, with 8 nucleotides matching TRBD1. The V segment lost 4 bases and the J segment 0 bases; nucleotides outside the gene matches: 7. Germline CDR1 reads SGHRS; CDR2 reads YFSETQ. This CDR3 region has 16 residues. The CDR3 DNA reads TGCGCCAGCAGCGAGTGGTGGACAGGGAGCACAGATACGCAGTATTTT. Protein product: CASSEWWTGSTDTQYF.

This clonotype was observed many times. The chain joins TRBV4-2 to TRBJ2-1, with 10 bases matching TRBD2. This CDR3 is 16 amino acids long. From germline, CDR1 is LGHNA and CDR2 YNFKEQ. The J segment lost 2 bases and the V segment lost 0 bases, leaving 1 base of the junction unmatched. The CDR3 nucleotides are TGTGCCAGCAGCCAAGATGGGACTAGCGCCTACAATGAGCAGTTCTTC. It translates to CASSQDGTSAYNEQFF.

The V gene is TRBV7-3, the J gene TRBJ1-2; possible D gene TRBD1, 5 bases. The V end lost 8 bases, the J end lost 4 bases, and 11 bases lay between the germline ends. Looked up from germline, CDR1 is SGHTA and CDR2 is FQGTGA. This CDR3 has 12 amino acids. CDR3 in amino acids: CASGADSYGYTF. The CDR3 DNA reads TGTGCCAGCGGGGCGGATTCCTATGGCTACACCTTC.

The rearrangement links TRBV6-2 or TRBV6-3 to TRBJ2-7, with 9 bases identical to TRBD1. V lost 7 bases, J lost 3 bases, and 7 bases stayed unmatched. CDR1 and CDR2 (germline): MNHEY, SVGEGT. This CDR3 region has 14 residues. The CDR3 DNA reads as TGTGCCAGCACACCCGGGGGACAGGGCTACGAGCAGTACTTC. It specifies CASTPGGQGYEQYF.

This clonotype was counted between two and nine times. The V and J genes are TRBV2 and TRBJ2-4; weak D call: TRBD2 (6 bases). CDR1 and CDR2 (germline): SNHLY, FYNNEI. There are 18 residues in the CDR3. Trimming stripped 6 bases from V and 2 bases from J, with 23 bases between. CDR3 sequence: CASRYQTGGGRPKNIQYF. The CDR3 DNA follows: TGTGCCAGCAGATATCAGACCGGCGGAGGGCGCCCCAAAAACATTCAGTACTTC. The full variable domain, completed using reference TRBV2 and TRBJ2-4, is EPEVTQTPSHQVTQMGQEVILRCVPISNHLYFYWYRQILGQKVEFLVSFYNNEISEKSEIFDDQFSVERPDGSNFTLKIRSTKLEDSAMYFCASRYQTGGGRPKNIQYFGAGTRLSVL.

The rearrangement uses TRBV5-6 and TRBJ2-7; 8 bases match TRBD1. CDR1 and CDR2 from the germline V gene are SGHDT and YYEEEE. Trimming at V came to 9 bases and at J to 5 bases, leaving 10 bases not matched to a gene. This CDR3 is built from 13 residues. CDR3: CAMSLGQVHEQYF. In DNA form, the CDR3 reads TGTGCCATGAGCTTGGGACAGGTCCACGAGCAGTACTTC.

Only a few counts were recorded for this clonotype. The chain combines TRBV5-1 with TRBJ2-1; 9 nucleotides match TRBD1. The germline V gene has CDR1 SGHRS and CDR2 YFSETQ. V lost 0 bases, J lost 8 bases, and 9 bases stayed unmatched. The CDR3 runs 16 residues. CDR3 in DNA: TGCGCCAGCAGCTTGGCCCCGGACAGGGGTGTACATGAGCAGTTCTTC. Its translation is CASSLAPDRGVHEQFF.

This clonotype appeared many times. The V gene is TRBV7-2, the J gene TRBJ2-1, with D perhaps TRBD1 (5 bases). Germline V CDR1 and CDR2: SGHTA, FQGNSA. Trimming took 6 bases from V and 6 from J, leaving 15 bases between them. The CDR3 runs to 14 residues. This CDR3 reads CASSLGWGFNEQFF. The CDR3 DNA reads as TGTGCCAGCAGTCTCGGGTGGGGCTTCAATGAGCAGTTCTTC.

This clonotype was seen repeatedly, ten times or more. This chain's CDR3 is CASSNDRPSYEQYF. The CDR3 DNA sequence: TGCGCCAGCAGCAACGACAGGCCGTCCTACGAGCAGTACTTC. This rearrangement joins TRBV5-1 to TRBJ2-7; tentative D call: TRBD1 (6 bases). Trimming shortened V by 4 bases and J by 1 base, and 12 bases separated the two germline ends. This CDR3 is built from 14 residues. Germline CDR1 and CDR2: SGHRS and YFSETQ. The full variable domain, in which reference TRBV5-1 and TRBJ2-7 provide the parts outside the CDR3, is KAGVTQTPRYLIKTRGQQVTLSCSPISGHRSVSWYQQTPGQGLQFLFEYFSETQRNKGNFPGRFSGRQFSNSRSEMNVSTLELGDSALYLCASSNDRPSYEQYFGPGTRLTVT.